This entry describes one T cell receptor (beta chain). This sample was taken from a study of blood T cell repertoires in COVID-19. Study overall: PBMCs, B-cell-depleted T cells, or T cells were the source of the cDNA or gDNA that made up the material.

TCRdb's copy holds only in-frame clones and misses some; the assay was immunoSEQ multiplex PCR. The table has about 170,000 clones, about 85% seen once. Sequencing was done on a sample of peripheral blood. The sequence derives from a woman in her 70s with COVID-19, enrolled during active disease.

Here the CDR3 reads CASSSPGDSGNTIYF. The CDR3 region has the DNA TGCGCCAGCAGCTCCCCCGGGGACTCTGGAAACACCATATATTTT. The V gene is TRBV5-1, the J gene TRBJ1-3, with D unresolved. The germline V and J ends were trimmed by 3 bases and 0 bases, with 10 bases remaining between them. Germline V gives CDR1 SGHRS, CDR2 YFSETQ. The CDR3 loop spans 15 amino acids.